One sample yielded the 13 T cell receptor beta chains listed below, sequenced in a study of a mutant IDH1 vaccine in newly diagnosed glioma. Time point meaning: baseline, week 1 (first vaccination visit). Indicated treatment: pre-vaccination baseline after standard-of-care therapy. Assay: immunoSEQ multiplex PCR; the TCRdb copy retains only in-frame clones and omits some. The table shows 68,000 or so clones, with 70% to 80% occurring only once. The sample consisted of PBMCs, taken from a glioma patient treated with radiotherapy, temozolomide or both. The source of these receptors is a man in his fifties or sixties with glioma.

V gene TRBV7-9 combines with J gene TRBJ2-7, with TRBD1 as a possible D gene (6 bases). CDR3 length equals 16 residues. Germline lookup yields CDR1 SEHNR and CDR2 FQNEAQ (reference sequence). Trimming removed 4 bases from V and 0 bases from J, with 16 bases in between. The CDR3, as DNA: TGTGCCAGCAGCTCCTGGCCCCGGGACAACTCCTACGAGCAGTACTTC. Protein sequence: CASSSWPRDNSYEQYF.

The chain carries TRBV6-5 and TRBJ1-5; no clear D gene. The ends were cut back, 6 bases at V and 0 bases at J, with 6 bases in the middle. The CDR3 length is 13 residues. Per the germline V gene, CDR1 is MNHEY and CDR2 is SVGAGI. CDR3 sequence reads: CASRRNSNQPQHF. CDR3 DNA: TGTGCCAGCAGGAGGAATAGCAATCAGCCCCAGCATTTT.

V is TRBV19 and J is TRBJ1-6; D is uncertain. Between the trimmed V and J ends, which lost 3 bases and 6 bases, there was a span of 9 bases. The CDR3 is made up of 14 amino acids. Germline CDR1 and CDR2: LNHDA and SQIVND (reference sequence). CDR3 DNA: TGTGCCAGTAGTATGACACAACCTAATTCACCCCTCCACTTT. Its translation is CASSMTQPNSPLHF.

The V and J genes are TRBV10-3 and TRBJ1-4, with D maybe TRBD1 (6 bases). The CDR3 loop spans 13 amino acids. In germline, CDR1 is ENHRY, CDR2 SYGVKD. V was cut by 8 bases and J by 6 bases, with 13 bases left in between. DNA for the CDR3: TGTGCCATCGGGGACAAAAGGGATGAAAAACTGTTTTTT. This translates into CAIGDKRDEKLFF.

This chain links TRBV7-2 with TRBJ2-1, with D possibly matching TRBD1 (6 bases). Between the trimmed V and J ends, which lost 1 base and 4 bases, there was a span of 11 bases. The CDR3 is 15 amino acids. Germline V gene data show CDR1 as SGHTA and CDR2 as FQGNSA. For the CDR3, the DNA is TGTGCCAGCAGCTTAGGAACAGGGAAGTACAATGAGCAGTTCTTC. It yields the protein CASSLGTGKYNEQFF.

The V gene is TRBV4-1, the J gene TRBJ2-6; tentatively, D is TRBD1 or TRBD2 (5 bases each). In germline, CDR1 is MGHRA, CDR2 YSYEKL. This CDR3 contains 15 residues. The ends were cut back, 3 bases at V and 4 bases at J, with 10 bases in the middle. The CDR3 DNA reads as TGCGCCAGCAGCCAGAGGGGTTCCGGGGCCAACGTCCTGACTTTC. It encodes CASSQRGSGANVLTF.

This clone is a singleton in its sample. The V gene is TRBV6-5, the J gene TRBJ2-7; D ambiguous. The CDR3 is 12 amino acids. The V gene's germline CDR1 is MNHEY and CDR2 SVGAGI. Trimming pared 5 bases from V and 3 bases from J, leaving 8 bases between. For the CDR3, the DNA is TGTGCCAGCAGTCCGGTGGGCTACGAGCAGTACTTC. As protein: CASSPVGYEQYF.

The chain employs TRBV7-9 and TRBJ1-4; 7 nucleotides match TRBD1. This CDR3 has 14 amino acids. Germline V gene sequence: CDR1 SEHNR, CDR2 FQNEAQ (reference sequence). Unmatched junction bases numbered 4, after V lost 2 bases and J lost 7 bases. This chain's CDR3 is CASSLRGPGEKLFF. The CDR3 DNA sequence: TGTGCCAGCAGCTTAAGGGGGCCCGGTGAAAAACTGTTTTTT.

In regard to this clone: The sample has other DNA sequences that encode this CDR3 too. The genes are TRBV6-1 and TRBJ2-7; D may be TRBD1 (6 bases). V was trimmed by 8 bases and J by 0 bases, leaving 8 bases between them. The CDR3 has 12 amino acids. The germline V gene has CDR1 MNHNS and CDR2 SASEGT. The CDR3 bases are TGTGCCAGCCGGACAGACTCCTACGAGCAGTACTTC. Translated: CASRTDSYEQYF.

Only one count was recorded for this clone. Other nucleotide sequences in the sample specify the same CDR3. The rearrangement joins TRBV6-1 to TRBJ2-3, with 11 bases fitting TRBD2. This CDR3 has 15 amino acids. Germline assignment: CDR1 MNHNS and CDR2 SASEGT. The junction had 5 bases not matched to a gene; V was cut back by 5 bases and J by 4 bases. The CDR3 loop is CASSTLAGEADTQYF. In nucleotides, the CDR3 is TGTGCCAGCAGTACACTAGCGGGGGAGGCAGATACGCAGTATTTT.

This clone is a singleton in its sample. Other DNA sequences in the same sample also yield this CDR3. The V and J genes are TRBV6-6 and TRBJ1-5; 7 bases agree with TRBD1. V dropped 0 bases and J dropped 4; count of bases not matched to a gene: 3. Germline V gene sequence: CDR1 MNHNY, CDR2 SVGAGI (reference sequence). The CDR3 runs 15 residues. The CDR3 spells CASSYSDRDNQPQHF. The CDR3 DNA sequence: TGTGCCAGCAGTTACTCCGACAGGGATAATCAGCCCCAGCATTTT.

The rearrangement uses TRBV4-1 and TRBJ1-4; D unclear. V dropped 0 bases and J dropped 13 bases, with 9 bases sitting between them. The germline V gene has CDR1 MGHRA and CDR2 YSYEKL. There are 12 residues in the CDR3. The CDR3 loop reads CASSQELGRLFF. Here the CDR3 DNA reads TGCGCCAGCAGCCAAGAGTTGGGGAGACTGTTTTTT.

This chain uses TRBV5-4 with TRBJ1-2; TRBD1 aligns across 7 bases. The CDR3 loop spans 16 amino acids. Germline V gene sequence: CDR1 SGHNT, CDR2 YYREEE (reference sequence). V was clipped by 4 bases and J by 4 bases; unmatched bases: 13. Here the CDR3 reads CASSLGDRSFFYGYTF. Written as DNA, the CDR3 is TGTGCCAGCAGCCTGGGGGACAGAAGCTTTTTCTATGGCTACACCTTC.